Shown below are 9 T cell receptor beta chains from a single sample sequenced in a study of blood T cell repertoires in COVID-19. TCRdb's table, derived via immunoSEQ multiplex PCR, lists solely in-frame clones and lacks some. The data contain roughly 250,000 clones, 82% of them singletons. The sequenced material came from peripheral blood. Source of these receptors: a woman aged 60-70 years with active or convalescent COVID-19.

The V gene is TRBV7-3, the J gene TRBJ2-1; a weak D match, TRBD1 (5 bases). The germline V gene has CDR1 SGHTA and CDR2 FQGTGA. Trimming took off 2 bases at V and 5 bases at J, with 13 bases between the two ends. The CDR3 covers 15 residues. The chain's CDR3 is CASSLGQGSNNEQFF. In DNA form, the CDR3 reads TGTGCCAGCAGCTTAGGGCAGGGATCAAACAATGAGCAGTTCTTC.

The V call is TRBV5-4, the J call TRBJ2-3, with 13 bases fitting TRBD2. The J segment lost 5 bases and the V segment lost 3 bases, leaving 6 bases of the junction unmatched. Germline lookup yields CDR1 SGHNT and CDR2 YYREEE (reference sequence). The CDR3 spans 16 residues. The CDR3 spells CASSSTSGGAEDTQYF. CDR3 DNA sequence: TGTGCCAGCAGCTCTACTAGCGGGGGGGCCGAAGATACGCAGTATTTT.

This chain connects TRBV6-5 to TRBJ1-1; D possibly corresponds to TRBD1 (6 bases). The V end was cut by 7 bases, the J end by 0 bases, with 12 bases between. The CDR3 is made up of 14 amino acids. Germline V lookup: CDR1 MNHEY, CDR2 SVGAGI. The CDR3, as DNA: TGTGCCAGCAAGAGGGACAACGTGAACACTGAAGCTTTCTTT. Encoded protein: CASKRDNVNTEAFF.

This chain joins TRBV6-5 and TRBJ1-1; possible D gene TRBD1, 6 bases. The germline V gene has CDR1 MNHEY and CDR2 SVGAGI. This CDR3 contains 14 residues. Deletions cut 10 bases from V and 4 bases from J, with 19 bases between. The CDR3 coding sequence is TGTGCCACCTCCTCGAGGCGAGGGGGCACTGAAGCTTTCTTT. It translates to CATSSRRGGTEAFF.

The V call is TRBV27, the J call TRBJ1-2; the match to TRBD1 covers 9 bases. The germline gives CDR1 MNHEY, CDR2 SMNVEV (reference sequence). V dropped 3 bases and J dropped 0; count of bases not matched to a gene: 8. The CDR3 sequence is 17 residues long. The CDR3 sequence is CASSLVGTGMTNYGYTF. As DNA, the CDR3 is TGTGCCAGCAGTTTGGTTGGGACAGGGATGACTAACTATGGCTACACCTTC.

The sample holds a few counts of this clone. The chain uses TRBV5-8 and TRBJ2-1; perhaps TRBD2 as D (5 bases). This CDR3 region has 15 residues. Germline loops: CDR1 SGHTS, CDR2 YDEGEE. The V gene lost 4 bases and the J gene lost 0 bases, with 11 bases spanning the gap. In DNA, the CDR3 is TGTGCCAGCAGCCTCTGGGAGCGCTCCTACAATGAGCAGTTCTTC. This sequence encodes CASSLWERSYNEQFF. The variable domain in full, with the rest retrieved from reference TRBV5-8 and TRBJ2-1, is EAGVTQSPTHLIKTRGQQATLRCSPISGHTSVYWYQQALGLGLQFLLWYDEGEERNRGNFPPRFSGRQFPNYSSELNVNALELEDSALYLCASSLWERSYNEQFFGPGTRLTVL.

The chain employs TRBV9 and TRBJ2-1; 8 bases match TRBD2. CDR3 length: 16 amino acids. Trimming at V came to 4 bases and at J to 8 bases, leaving 14 bases not matched to a gene. Germline CDR1 SGDLS, CDR2 YYNGEE. In DNA, the CDR3 is TGTGCCAGCAGCCCCCGATCTGGCGGGGGGCGCTATGAGCAGTTCTTC. It yields the protein CASSPRSGGGRYEQFF.

The chain links TRBV7-8 to TRBJ1-1; D gene unclear. Germline CDR1 is SGHVS and CDR2 is FQNEAQ. The CDR3 length is 15 residues. V lost 7 bases, J lost 1 base, and 16 bases lay in between. CDR3 sequence: CASIEPGRGNTEAFF. The CDR3, as DNA: TGTGCCAGCATCGAACCCGGTCGGGGGAACACTGAAGCTTTCTTT.

The chain joins TRBV4-3 to TRBJ2-1; 7 positions agree with TRBD2. In germline, CDR1 is LGHNA, CDR2 YSLEER. V gave up 0 bases and J gave up 9 bases; unmatched junction bases: 5. This CDR3 comprises 14 residues. The CDR3 DNA reads TGCGCCAGCAGCCAAGATCGGGGGGATGTTGAGCAGTTCTTC. Its protein product is CASSQDRGDVEQFF.